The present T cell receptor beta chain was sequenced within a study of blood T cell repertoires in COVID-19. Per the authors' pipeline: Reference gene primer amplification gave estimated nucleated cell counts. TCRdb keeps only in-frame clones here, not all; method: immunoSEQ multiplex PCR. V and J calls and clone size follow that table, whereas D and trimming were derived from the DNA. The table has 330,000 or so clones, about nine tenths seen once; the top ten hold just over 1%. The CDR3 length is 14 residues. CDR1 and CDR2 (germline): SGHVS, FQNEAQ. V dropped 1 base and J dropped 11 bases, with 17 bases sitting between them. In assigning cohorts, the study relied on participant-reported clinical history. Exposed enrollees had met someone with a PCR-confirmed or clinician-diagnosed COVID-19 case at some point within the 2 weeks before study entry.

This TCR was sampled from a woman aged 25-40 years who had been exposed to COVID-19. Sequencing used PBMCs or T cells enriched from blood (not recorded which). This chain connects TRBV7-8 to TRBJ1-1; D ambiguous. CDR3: CASSLGSGSIYAFF. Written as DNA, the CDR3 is TGTGCCAGCAGCTTAGGGTCCGGGTCTATCTATGCTTTCTTT. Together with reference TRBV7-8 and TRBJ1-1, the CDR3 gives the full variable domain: GAGVSQSPRYKVAKRGQDVALRCDPISGHVSLFWYQQALGQGPEFLTYFQNEAQLDKSGLPSDRFFAERPEGSVSTLKIQRTQQEDSAVYLCASSLGSGSIYAFFGQGTRLTVV.